The 9 T cell receptor beta chains listed next were all sequenced from one sample in a study of cytomegalovirus exposure and HLA in healthy donors. The PCR made use of 60 Vbeta and 13 Jbeta primers. TCRdb's copy holds only in-frame clones and misses some; the assay was immunoSEQ multiplex PCR. The data contain 150,000 or so clones, around 70% of them singletons. Sequencing used PBMCs. Receptor source: a man aged 25 to 40 in good health and CMV-seronegative.

This chain uses TRBV7-3 with TRBJ2-3; 9 bases map to TRBD2. The CDR3 covers 16 residues. V gave up 1 base and J gave up 5 bases; unmatched junction bases: 7. The germline gives CDR1 SGHTA, CDR2 FQGTGA. The CDR3 reads CASSLNGGGAGDTQYF. CDR3 DNA: TGTGCCAGCAGCTTAAATGGCGGGGGGGCAGGAGATACGCAGTATTTT.

The V call is TRBV7-2, the J call TRBJ2-1, with D possibly being TRBD1 (6 bases). CDR3 length: 13 residues. Germline values: CDR1 SGHTA, CDR2 FQGNSA. V lost 0 bases to trimming and J lost 8 bases, with 8 bases between them. In DNA form, the CDR3 reads TGTGCCAGCAGCTTAGCCTACAGGGATGAGCAGTTCTTC. It specifies CASSLAYRDEQFF.

This chain joins TRBV5-6 and TRBJ2-7, with D perhaps matching TRBD2 (5 bases). The CDR3 consists of 14 residues. Germline CDR1 SGHDT, CDR2 YYEEEE. V was cut by 0 bases and J by 1 base, with 8 bases left in between. CDR3 loop: CASSLGGPSYEQYF. The CDR3 DNA reads as TGTGCCAGCAGCTTGGGAGGGCCGTCCTACGAGCAGTACTTC.

The rearrangement uses TRBV6-5 and TRBJ1-5; the match to TRBD1 covers 9 bases. CDR1 is MNHEY, CDR2 SVGAGI, per germline. V lost 4 bases, J lost 7 bases, and 8 bases stayed unmatched. This CDR3 has 15 residues. The CDR3 coding sequence is TGTGCCAGCAGTTTCCAACAGGGGGCTGGACAGCCCCAGCATTTT. Residues: CASSFQQGAGQPQHF.

This sequence joins TRBV5-1 and TRBJ2-3, with 8 positions matching TRBD1. V lost 0 bases, J lost 2 bases, and 5 bases stayed unmatched. CDR1 and CDR2 from the germline V gene are SGHRS and YFSETQ. CDR3 length: 16 amino acids. The CDR3 DNA reads as TGCGCCAGCAGCTTGGGAGGACAGGGCCCCACAGATACGCAGTATTTT. It translates to CASSLGGQGPTDTQYF.

This clone was counted between two and nine times. The chain recombines TRBV6-5 with TRBJ1-2, with a tentative D call TRBD1 (5 bases). Germline V CDR1 and CDR2: MNHEY, SVGAGI. Trimming removed 5 bases from V and 4 bases from J, with 14 bases in between. The length of the CDR3 is 14 residues. The CDR3, as DNA: TGTGCCAGCAGTCCCCTCCTCGACAGCTATGGCTACACCTTC. Translated: CASSPLLDSYGYTF.

This clone was detected a few times. This chain connects TRBV6-1 to TRBJ2-7; the D is unclear. This CDR3 has 15 residues. CDR1 MNHNS and CDR2 SASEGT come from the germline V gene. V was pared by 2 bases and J by 0 bases, with 11 bases between. CDR3 loop: CASSEMVVSSYEQYF. For the CDR3, the DNA is TGTGCCAGCAGTGAAATGGTTGTCAGCTCCTACGAGCAGTACTTC.

The chain links TRBV27 to TRBJ1-6; TRBD1 might be the D (6 bases). Germline V lookup: CDR1 MNHEY, CDR2 SMNVEV (reference sequence). This CDR3 has 13 amino acids. Trimming removed 4 bases from V and 10 bases from J, with 11 bases in between. The CDR3 DNA is TGTGCCAGCAGTTACAGGGTTAGGTCACCCCTCCACTTT. It is translated as CASSYRVRSPLHF.

This clone was seen a few times. The V gene is TRBV29-1, the J gene TRBJ2-1; 14 bases fit TRBD2. The germline CDR1 and CDR2 sequences are SQVTM and ANQGSEA. The CDR3 extends over 16 amino acids. After removal of 1 base from V and 8 bases from J, the junction contained 7 bases not matched to a gene. This CDR3 reads CSVEGDPTSGGDEQFF. In DNA, the CDR3 is TGCAGCGTTGAAGGTGATCCGACTAGCGGGGGGGATGAGCAGTTCTTC.